This T cell receptor (beta chain) was recovered during a study of blood T cell repertoires in COVID-19. TCRdb keeps only in-frame clones here, not all; method: immunoSEQ multiplex PCR. Of about 190,000 clones detected, 89% appear once; the ten largest clones hold approximately 7%. J gave up 7 bases and V 5 bases, and 6 bases lay outside the gene matches. The CDR3 sequence is 15 residues long. Germline-derived CDR1 and CDR2 are MNHEY and SVGAGI. Comment on this clone: This specimen includes other DNA sequences encoding the same CDR3.

The V gene is TRBV6-5, the J gene TRBJ1-6, with TRBD1 matching over 9 bases. The origin of this receptor is a man aged 40-49 years with acute or convalescent COVID-19. The sample consisted of peripheral blood. The CDR3 coding sequence is TGTGCCAGCAGTCTACCCGGACAGGGGAATTCACCCCTCCACTTT. Translated: CASSLPGQGNSPLHF.